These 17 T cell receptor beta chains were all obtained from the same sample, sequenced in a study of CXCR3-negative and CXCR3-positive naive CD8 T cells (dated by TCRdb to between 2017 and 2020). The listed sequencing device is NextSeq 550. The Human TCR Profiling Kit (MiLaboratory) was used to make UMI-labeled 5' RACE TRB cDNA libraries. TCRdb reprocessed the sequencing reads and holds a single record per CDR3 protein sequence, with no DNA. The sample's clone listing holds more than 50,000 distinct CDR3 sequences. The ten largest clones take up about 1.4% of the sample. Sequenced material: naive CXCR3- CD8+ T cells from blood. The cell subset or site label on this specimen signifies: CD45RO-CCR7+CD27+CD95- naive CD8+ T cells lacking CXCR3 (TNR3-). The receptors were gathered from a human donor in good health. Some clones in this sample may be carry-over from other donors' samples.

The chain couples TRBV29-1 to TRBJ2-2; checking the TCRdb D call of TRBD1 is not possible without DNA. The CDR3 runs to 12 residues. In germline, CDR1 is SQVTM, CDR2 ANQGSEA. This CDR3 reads CSNRGPTGELFF.

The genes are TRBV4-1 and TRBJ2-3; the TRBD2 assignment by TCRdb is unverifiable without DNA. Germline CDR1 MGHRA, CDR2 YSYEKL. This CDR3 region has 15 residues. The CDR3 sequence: CASSQEGREVDTQYF.

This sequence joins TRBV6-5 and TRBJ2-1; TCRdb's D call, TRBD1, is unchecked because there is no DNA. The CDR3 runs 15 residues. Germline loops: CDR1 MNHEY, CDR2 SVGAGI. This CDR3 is CASTPGVASIHEQFF.

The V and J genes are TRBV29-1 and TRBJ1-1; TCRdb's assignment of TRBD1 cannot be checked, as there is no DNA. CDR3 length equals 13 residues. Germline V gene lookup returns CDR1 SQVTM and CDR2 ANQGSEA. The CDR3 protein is CSVEAPDRAEAFF.

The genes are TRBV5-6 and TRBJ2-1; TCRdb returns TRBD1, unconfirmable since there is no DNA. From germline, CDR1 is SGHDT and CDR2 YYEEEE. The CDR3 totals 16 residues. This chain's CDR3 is CASSWEGSAQNNEQFF. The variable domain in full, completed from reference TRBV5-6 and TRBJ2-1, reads DAGVTQSPTHLIKTRGQQVTLRCSPKSGHDTVSWYQQALGQGPQFIFQYYEEEERQRGNFPDRFSGHQFPNYSSELNVNALLLGDSALYLCASSWEGSAQNNEQFFGPGTRLTVL.

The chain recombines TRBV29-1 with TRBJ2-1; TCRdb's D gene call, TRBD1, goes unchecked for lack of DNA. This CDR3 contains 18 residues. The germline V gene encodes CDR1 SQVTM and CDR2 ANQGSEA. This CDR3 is CSVEEVVGGDRGPHEQFF.

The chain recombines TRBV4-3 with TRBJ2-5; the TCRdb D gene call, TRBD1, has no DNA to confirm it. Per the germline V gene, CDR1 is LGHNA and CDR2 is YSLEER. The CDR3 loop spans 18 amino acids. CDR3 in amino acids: CASSQESSGTGGAKTQYF.

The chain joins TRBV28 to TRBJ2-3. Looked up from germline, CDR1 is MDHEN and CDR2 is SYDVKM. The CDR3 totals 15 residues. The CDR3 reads CASSLSIGYTDTQYF.

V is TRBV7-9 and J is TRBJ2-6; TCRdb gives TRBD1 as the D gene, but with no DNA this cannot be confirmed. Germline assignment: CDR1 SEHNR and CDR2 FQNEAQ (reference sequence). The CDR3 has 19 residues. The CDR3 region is CASSSTNRGTNSGANVLTF.

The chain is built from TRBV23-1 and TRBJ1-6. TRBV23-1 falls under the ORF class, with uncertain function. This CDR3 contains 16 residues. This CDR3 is CASSLAGNSYNSPLHF.

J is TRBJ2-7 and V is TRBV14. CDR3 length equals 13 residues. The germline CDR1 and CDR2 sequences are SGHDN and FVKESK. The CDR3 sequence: CASSRQGPYEQYF.

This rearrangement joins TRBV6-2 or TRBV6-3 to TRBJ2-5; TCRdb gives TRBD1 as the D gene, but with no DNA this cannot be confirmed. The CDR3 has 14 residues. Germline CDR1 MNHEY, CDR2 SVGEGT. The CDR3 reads CASSLLTETETQYF.

The CDR3 is CASSQGQPQETQYF. V is TRBV6-1 and J is TRBJ2-5; TCRdb's assignment of TRBD1 cannot be checked, as there is no DNA. The CDR3 sequence is 14 residues long. Germline CDR1 is MNHNS and CDR2 is SASEGT.

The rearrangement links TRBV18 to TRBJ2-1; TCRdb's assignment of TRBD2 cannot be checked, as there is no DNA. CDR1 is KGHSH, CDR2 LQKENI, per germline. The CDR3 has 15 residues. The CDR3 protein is CARFPGLSSYNEQFF.

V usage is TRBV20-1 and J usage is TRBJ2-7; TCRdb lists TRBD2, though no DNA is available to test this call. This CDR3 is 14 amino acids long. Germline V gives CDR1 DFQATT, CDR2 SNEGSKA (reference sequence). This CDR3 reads CSAYRGDPSYEQYF.

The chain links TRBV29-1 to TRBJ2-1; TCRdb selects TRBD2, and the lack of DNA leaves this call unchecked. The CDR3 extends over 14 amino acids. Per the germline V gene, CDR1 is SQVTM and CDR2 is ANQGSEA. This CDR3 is CSVERTSGRDEQFF.

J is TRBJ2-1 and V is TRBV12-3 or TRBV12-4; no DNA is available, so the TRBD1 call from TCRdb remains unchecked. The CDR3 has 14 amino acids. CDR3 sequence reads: CARTPMTVYNEQFF.